Listed here is a single T cell receptor (beta chain). These data come from a study of blood T cell repertoires in COVID-19. Study summary: The study drew acute and convalescent COVID-19 samples from the United States, Italy and Spain. Sample material is recorded as cDNA or gDNA derived from T cells, B-cell-depleted T cells, or PBMCs.

Per the original methods: From reference gene primer amplification, estimates of nucleated cell counts were derived. The assay was immunoSEQ multiplex PCR, and TCRdb's table has in-frame clones only and misses some. D and trimming come from the DNA, and the V and J calls and clone size come from that table. Of about 110,000 clones in the sample, 70% to 80% were seen once. Germline lookup yields CDR1 LGHDT and CDR2 YNNKEL (reference sequence). The CDR3 loop spans 19 amino acids. V lost 5 bases and J 4 bases, leaving 26 bases between the germline ends. The source is a woman in her sixties with acute or convalescent COVID-19. Sequencing was done on a sample of peripheral blood. The chain uses TRBV3-1 (or the pseudogene TRBV3-2) and TRBJ1-4, with D possibly TRBD1 on 5 matching bases. This chain's CDR3 is CASSYTHRRSGLLNEKLFF. CDR3 nucleotides: TGTGCCAGCAGCTACACACACAGGCGCAGTGGCCTTCTTAATGAAAAACTGTTTTTT.